A selection of T cell receptor beta chains follows, all from one sample in a study of neurological immune-mediated disorders. TCRdb passed the 5' RACE reads through MiXCR, listing each CDR3 protein once. The table lists around 38,000 distinct CDR3 sequences, about 15% of them singletons. Sequencing input: CD4+ T cells from blood. The origin of the receptors is a woman aged 55-70 years with HTLV-1-associated myelopathy (HAM/TSP). Both conserved end residues are part of each CDR3. D genes are given only for firm matches. The size entry is marked missing in some rows and otherwise reads once, few, many or a size class.

v_gene: TRBV7-7; j_gene: TRBJ2-3; abundance: many; d_gene: TRBD2; CDR3nt: TGTGCTAGCAGTCGGGGGGGGTACACAGATACGCAGTATTTT; CDR3aa: CASSRGGYTDTQYF
v_gene: TRBV10-3; j_gene: TRBJ1-6; abundance: many; d_gene: -; CDR3nt: TGTGCCATCAGGAGAGGTAGCTCCTATAATTCACCCCTCCACTTT; CDR3aa: CAIRRGSSYNSPLHF
v_gene: TRBV4-2; j_gene: TRBJ2-3; abundance: many; d_gene: -; CDR3nt: TGTGCCAGCAGCCAAGACGGACAGAGCACAGATACGCAGTATTTT; CDR3aa: CASSQDGQSTDTQYF
v_gene: TRBV19; j_gene: TRBJ1-1; abundance: -; d_gene: TRBD1; CDR3nt: TGTGCCAGTAGTACCGACAGGGAAGGGGGAGCTTTCTTT; CDR3aa: CASSTDREGGAFF
v_gene: TRBV20-1; j_gene: TRBJ2-3; abundance: many; d_gene: TRBD2; CDR3nt: TGCAGTGCTTCTACCTCCGGGACTAGAAGCGAGAGGGATACGCAGTATTTT; CDR3aa: CSASTSGTRSERDTQYF
v_gene: TRBV5-1; j_gene: TRBJ2-7; abundance: -; d_gene: -; CDR3nt: TGCGCCAGCAGCTTGGGGGGGGCGGCAACCTACGAGCAGTACTTC; CDR3aa: CASSLGGAATYEQYF
v_gene: TRBV29-1; j_gene: TRBJ1-1; abundance: many; d_gene: -; CDR3nt: TGCAGCGTTGGCGACGGGGGTGTCGGGGCTTTCTTT; CDR3aa: CSVGDGGVGAFF
v_gene: TRBV7-9; j_gene: TRBJ2-5; abundance: many; d_gene: TRBD2; CDR3nt: TGTGCCAGCAGCTTAGCTATTCTAGCGGGGGAAGAGACCCAGTACTTC; CDR3aa: CASSLAILAGEETQYF
v_gene: TRBV20-1; j_gene: TRBJ2-3; abundance: many; d_gene: -; CDR3nt: TGCAGTGCTTACGCGGGACTTAGGCTAGATACGCAGTATTTT; CDR3aa: CSAYAGLRLDTQYF
v_gene: TRBV18; j_gene: TRBJ2-1; abundance: many; d_gene: TRBD2; CDR3nt: TGTGCCAGCTCACCATACCAACTAGCGGGGGGGGATGAGCAGTTCTTC; CDR3aa: CASSPYQLAGGDEQFF
v_gene: TRBV3-1; j_gene: TRBJ1-1; abundance: many; d_gene: -; CDR3nt: TGTGCCAGCAGCTTCCGAGTTGACAGAACGAACACTGAAGCTTTCTTT; CDR3aa: CASSFRVDRTNTEAFF
v_gene: TRBV20-1; j_gene: TRBJ2-3; abundance: many; d_gene: -; CDR3nt: TGCAGTGCTTCCGTCCAGGGAAACACAGATACGCAGTATTTT; CDR3aa: CSASVQGNTDTQYF
v_gene: TRBV5-1; j_gene: TRBJ1-6; abundance: many; d_gene: TRBD1; CDR3nt: TGCGCCAGCAGCTTCCCCGACAGGGGTAATTCACCCCTCCACTTT; CDR3aa: CASSFPDRGNSPLHF
v_gene: TRBV6-5; j_gene: TRBJ1-1; abundance: many; d_gene: -; CDR3nt: TGTGCCAGCAGTTACGACAGCATGAACACTGAAGCTTTCTTT; CDR3aa: CASSYDSMNTEAFF
v_gene: TRBV7-9; j_gene: TRBJ1-4; abundance: -; d_gene: TRBD1; CDR3nt: TGTGCCAGTAGCTCACAGGGGGGTACTAATGAAAAACTGTTTTTT; CDR3aa: CASSSQGGTNEKLFF
v_gene: TRBV7-8; j_gene: TRBJ2-7; abundance: many; d_gene: TRBD2; CDR3nt: TGTGCCAGCAGCCCGGGGACTAGGTACACCTACGAGCAGTACTTC; CDR3aa: CASSPGTRYTYEQYF
v_gene: TRBV5-1; j_gene: TRBJ2-2; abundance: -; d_gene: -; CDR3nt: TGCGCCAGCAGCGTCATTAGAAGTAGTGGGACAGGGGAGCTGTTTTTT; CDR3aa: CASSVIRSSGTGELFF
v_gene: TRBV5-3; j_gene: TRBJ1-3; abundance: -; d_gene: TRBD1; CDR3nt: TGTGCCAGAAGCTTGCGGCTGCGGCAGGGGGCCGTGAGCTCTGGAAACACCATATATTTT; CDR3aa: CARSLRLRQGAVSSGNTIYF
v_gene: TRBV29-1; j_gene: TRBJ1-2; abundance: many; d_gene: TRBD1; CDR3nt: TGCAGCGTTACCCAAAACAGGGGAGGGTCTGGCTACACCTTC; CDR3aa: CSVTQNRGGSGYTF
v_gene: TRBV19; j_gene: TRBJ2-3; abundance: many; d_gene: -; CDR3nt: TGTGCCACCACCTCCGGCAGGGGGGCAGATACGCAGTATTTT; CDR3aa: CATTSGRGADTQYF
v_gene: TRBV2; j_gene: TRBJ2-3; abundance: many; d_gene: -; CDR3nt: TGTGCCAGCAGTGAGGCATCGGGGCCCCGCACAGATACGCAGTATTTT; CDR3aa: CASSEASGPRTDTQYF
v_gene: TRBV20-1; j_gene: TRBJ1-1; abundance: many; d_gene: TRBD1; CDR3nt: TGCAGTGCTAGGACAGGGCGGAACACTGAAGCTTTCTTT; CDR3aa: CSARTGRNTEAFF
v_gene: TRBV18; j_gene: TRBJ1-3; abundance: -; d_gene: -; CDR3nt: TGTGCCAGCTCCCCCACCCGGGACAACTCTGGAAACACCATATATTTT; CDR3aa: CASSPTRDNSGNTIYF
v_gene: TRBV5-6; j_gene: TRBJ2-7; abundance: many; d_gene: -; CDR3nt: TGTGCCAGCAGCTTGAGGCCGACGCCTATCTACGAGCAGTACTTC; CDR3aa: CASSLRPTPIYEQYF
v_gene: TRBV5-1; j_gene: TRBJ2-6; abundance: many; d_gene: -; CDR3nt: TGCGCCAGCAGCTTGATGTCTGGGGCCAACGTCCTGACTTTC; CDR3aa: CASSLMSGANVLTF
v_gene: TRBV3-1; j_gene: TRBJ2-5; abundance: many; d_gene: TRBD2; CDR3nt: TGTGCCAGCAGCCAAGACGGGGGGGGGGCTAGTGAGACCCAGTACTTC; CDR3aa: CASSQDGGGASETQYF
v_gene: TRBV7-2; j_gene: TRBJ2-7; abundance: many; d_gene: -; CDR3nt: TGTGCCAGCAGCTCATTGGGGGACGGTTTCTACGAGCAGTACTTC; CDR3aa: CASSSLGDGFYEQYF